This record covers a single TCR beta chain. The antigen is undetermined. This record comes from a study of T cell responses to AZD1222 COVID-19 vaccine. Study-wide findings and caveats: Repertoire sampling occurred only after the peak T cell response. Donors were chiefly white British, with a greater number of females, and clonal diversity was perhaps underestimated.

The data were produced by immunoSEQ multiplex PCR, yet TCRdb's version contains in-frame clones alone and is incomplete. This sample has 86,000 or so clones, with 80% to 95% found just once. Trimming removed 0 bases from V and 4 bases from J; junction bases left unmatched: 11. Germline CDR1 LGHDT, CDR2 YNNKEL (reference sequence). The CDR3 has 18 residues. The chain uses TRBV3-1 (or the pseudogene TRBV3-2) and TRBJ1-1, with 10 nucleotides matching TRBD1. The receptor's source is an adult in good health. The specimen was peripheral blood, collected on day 0 of MenACWY control vaccination. The CDR3 sequence: CASSQETGGASFGTEAFF. The DNA for the CDR3 is TGTGCCAGCAGCCAAGAGACAGGGGGCGCGTCCTTCGGCACTGAAGCTTTCTTT.